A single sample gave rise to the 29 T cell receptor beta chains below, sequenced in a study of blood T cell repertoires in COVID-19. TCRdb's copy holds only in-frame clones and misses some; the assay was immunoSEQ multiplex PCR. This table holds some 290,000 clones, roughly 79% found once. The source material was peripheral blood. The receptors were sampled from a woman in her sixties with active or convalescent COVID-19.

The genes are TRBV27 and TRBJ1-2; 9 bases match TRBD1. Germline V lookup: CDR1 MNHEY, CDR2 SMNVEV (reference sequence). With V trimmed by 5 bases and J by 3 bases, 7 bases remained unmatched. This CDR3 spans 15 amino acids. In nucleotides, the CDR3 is TGTGCCAGCAGTGATACAGGGGGCGCTTACTATGGCTACACCTTC. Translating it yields CASSDTGGAYYGYTF.

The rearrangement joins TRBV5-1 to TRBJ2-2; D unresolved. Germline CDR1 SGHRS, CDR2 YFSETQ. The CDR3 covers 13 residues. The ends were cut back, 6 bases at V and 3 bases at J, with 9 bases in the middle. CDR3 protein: CASNLTDTGELFF. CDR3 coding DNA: TGCGCCAGCAACTTAACGGACACCGGGGAGCTGTTTTTT. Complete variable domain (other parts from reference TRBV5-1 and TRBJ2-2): KAGVTQTPRYLIKTRGQQVTLSCSPISGHRSVSWYQQTPGQGLQFLFEYFSETQRNKGNFPGRFSGRQFSNSRSEMNVSTLELGDSALYLCASNLTDTGELFFGEGSRLTVL.

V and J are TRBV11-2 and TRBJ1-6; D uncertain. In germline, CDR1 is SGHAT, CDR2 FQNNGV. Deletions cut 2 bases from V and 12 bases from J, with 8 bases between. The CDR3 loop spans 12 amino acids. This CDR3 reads CASSLNRGPLHF. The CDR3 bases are TGTGCCAGCAGCTTAAACCGGGGACCCCTCCACTTT. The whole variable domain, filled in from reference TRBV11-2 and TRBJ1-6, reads EAGVAQSPRYKIIEKRQSVAFWCNPISGHATLYWYQQILGQGPKLLIQFQNNGVVDDSQLPKDRFSAERLKGVDSTLKIQPAKLEDSAVYLCASSLNRGPLHFGNGTRLTVT.

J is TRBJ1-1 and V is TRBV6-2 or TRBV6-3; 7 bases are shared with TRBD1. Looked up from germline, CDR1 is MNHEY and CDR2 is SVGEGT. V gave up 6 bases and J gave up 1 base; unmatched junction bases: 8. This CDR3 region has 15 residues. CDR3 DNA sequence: TGTGCCAGCAGCATCGCCGGGACAGAGAACACTGAAGCTTTCTTT. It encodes CASSIAGTENTEAFF.

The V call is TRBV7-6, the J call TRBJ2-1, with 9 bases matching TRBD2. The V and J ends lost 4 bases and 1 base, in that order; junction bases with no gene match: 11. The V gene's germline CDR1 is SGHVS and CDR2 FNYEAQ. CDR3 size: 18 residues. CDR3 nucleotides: TGTGCCAGCAGCTCAGGACTAGCGCCTCCTAGGTCCTACAATGAGCAGTTCTTC. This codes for CASSSGLAPPRSYNEQFF.

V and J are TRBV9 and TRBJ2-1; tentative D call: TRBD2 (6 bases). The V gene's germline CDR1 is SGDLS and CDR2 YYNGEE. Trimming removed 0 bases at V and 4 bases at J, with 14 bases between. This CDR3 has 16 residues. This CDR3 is CASSVEETGTYNEQFF. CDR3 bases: TGTGCCAGCAGCGTAGAAGAGACTGGGACTTACAATGAGCAGTTCTTC.

In DNA form, the CDR3 reads TGTGCCAGCAGCTTACTGGAGGGAGGCCAAGAGACCCAGTACTTC. Protein: CASSLLEGGQETQYF. The chain combines TRBV7-9 with TRBJ2-5, with D tentatively TRBD2 (6 bases). There are 15 residues in the CDR3. From germline, CDR1 is SEHNR and CDR2 FQNEAQ (reference sequence). V lost 2 bases and J lost 1, with 11 bases in between.

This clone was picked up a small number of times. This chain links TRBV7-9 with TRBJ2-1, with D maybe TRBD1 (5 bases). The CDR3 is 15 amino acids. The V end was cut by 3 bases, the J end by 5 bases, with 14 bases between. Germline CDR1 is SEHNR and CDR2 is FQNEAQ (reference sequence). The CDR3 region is CASSFGTGRHNEQFF. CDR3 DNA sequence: TGTGCCAGCAGCTTTGGTACAGGTCGCCACAATGAGCAGTTCTTC.

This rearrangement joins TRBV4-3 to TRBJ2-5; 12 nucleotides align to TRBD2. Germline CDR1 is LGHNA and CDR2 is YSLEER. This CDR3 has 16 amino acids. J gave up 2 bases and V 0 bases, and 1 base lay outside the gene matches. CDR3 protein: CASSQELAGGQETQYF. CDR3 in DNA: TGCGCCAGCAGCCAAGAACTAGCGGGGGGACAAGAGACCCAGTACTTC.

The CDR3 protein is CASSRDRGYGYTF. The CDR3 DNA reads TGTGCCAGCAGCCGGGACAGGGGCTATGGCTACACCTTC. V usage is TRBV7-2 and J usage is TRBJ1-2; 10 bases are a match to TRBD1. This CDR3 comprises 13 residues. V lost 5 bases, J lost 4 bases, and 1 base stayed unmatched. CDR1 and CDR2 from the germline V gene are SGHTA and FQGNSA.

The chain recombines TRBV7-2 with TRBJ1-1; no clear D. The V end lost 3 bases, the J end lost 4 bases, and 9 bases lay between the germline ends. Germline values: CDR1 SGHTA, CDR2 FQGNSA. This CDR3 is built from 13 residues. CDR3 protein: CASSFSQVTEAFF. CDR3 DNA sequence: TGTGCCAGCAGCTTTTCCCAGGTCACTGAAGCTTTCTTT.

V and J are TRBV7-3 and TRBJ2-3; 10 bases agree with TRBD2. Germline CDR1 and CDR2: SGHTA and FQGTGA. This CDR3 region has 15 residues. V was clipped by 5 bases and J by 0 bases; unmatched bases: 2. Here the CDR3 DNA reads TGTGCCAGCAGCCCGGGACTAGCGAGCACAGATACGCAGTATTTT. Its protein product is CASSPGLASTDTQYF.

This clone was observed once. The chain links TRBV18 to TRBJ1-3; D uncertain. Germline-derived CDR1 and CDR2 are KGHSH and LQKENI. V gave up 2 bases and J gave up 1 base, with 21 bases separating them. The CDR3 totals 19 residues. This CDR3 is CASSPEALYFTESGNTIYF. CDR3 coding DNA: TGTGCCAGCTCACCAGAAGCTCTCTACTTTACAGAGTCTGGAAACACCATATATTTT. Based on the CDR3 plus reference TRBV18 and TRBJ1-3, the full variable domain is NAGVMQNPRHLVRRRGQEARLRCSPMKGHSHVYWYRQLPEEGLKFMVYLQKENIIDESGMPKERFSAEFPKEGPSILRIQQVVRGDSAAYFCASSPEALYFTESGNTIYFGEGSWLTVV.

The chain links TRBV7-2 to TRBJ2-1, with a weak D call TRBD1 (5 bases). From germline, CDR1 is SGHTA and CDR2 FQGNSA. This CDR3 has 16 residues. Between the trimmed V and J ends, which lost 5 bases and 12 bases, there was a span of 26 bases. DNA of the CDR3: TGTGCCAGCAGCCCTCATTCAGGGCAACGCCGCTGGGGGCAGTTCTTC. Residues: CASSPHSGQRRWGQFF.

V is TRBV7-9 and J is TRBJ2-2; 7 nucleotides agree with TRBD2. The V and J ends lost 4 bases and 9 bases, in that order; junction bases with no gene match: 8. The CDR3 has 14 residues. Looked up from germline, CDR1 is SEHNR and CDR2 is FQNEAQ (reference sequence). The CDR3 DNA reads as TGTGCCAGCAGCTGGTCTAGCGGTGTCCGGGAGCTGTTTTTT. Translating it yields CASSWSSGVRELFF.

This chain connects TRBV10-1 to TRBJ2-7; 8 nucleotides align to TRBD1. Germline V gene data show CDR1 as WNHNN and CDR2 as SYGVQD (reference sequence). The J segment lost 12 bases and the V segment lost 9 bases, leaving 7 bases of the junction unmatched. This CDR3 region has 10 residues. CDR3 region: CARNIQGGYF. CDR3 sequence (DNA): TGCGCCAGGAACATACAGGGGGGGTACTTC.

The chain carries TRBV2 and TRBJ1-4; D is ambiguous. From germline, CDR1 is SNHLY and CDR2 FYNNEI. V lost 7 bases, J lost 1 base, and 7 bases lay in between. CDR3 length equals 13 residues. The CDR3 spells CASTRGTNEKLFF. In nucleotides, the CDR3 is TGTGCCAGCACGCGGGGAACTAATGAAAAACTGTTTTTT.

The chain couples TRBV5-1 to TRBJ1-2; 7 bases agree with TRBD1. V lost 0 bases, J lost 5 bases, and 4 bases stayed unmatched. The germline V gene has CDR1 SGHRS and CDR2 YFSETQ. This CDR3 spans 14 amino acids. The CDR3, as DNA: TGCGCCAGCAGCTTGGAAGGGGGCGGGTATGGCTACACCTTC. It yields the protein CASSLEGGGYGYTF.

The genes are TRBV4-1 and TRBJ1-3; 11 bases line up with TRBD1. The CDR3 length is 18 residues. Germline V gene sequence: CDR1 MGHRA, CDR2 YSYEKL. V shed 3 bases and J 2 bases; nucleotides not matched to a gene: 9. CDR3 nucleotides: TGCGCCAGCAGCCAGTCCCCGGGGACAGGGGGGCCTGGAAACACCATATATTTT. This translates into CASSQSPGTGGPGNTIYF.

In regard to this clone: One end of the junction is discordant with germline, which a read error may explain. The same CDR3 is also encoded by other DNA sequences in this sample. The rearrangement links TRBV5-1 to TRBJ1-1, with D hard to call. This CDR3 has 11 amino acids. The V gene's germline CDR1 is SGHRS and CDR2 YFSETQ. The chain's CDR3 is CASSLDTEAFF. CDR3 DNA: TGCGCCAGCAGCTTGGACACCGAAGCTTTCTTT. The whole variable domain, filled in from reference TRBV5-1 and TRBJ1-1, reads KAGVTQTPRYLIKTRGQQVTLSCSPISGHRSVSWYQQTPGQGLQFLFEYFSETQRNKGNFPGRFSGRQFSNSRSEMNVSTLELGDSALYLCASSLDTEAFFGQGTRLTVV.

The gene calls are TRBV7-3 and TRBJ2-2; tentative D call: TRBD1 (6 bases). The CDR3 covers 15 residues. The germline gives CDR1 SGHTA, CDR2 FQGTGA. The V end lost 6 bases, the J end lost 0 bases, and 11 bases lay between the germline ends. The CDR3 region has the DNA TGTGCCAGCAGTCTACAGGGTTCGAACACCGGGGAGCTGTTTTTT. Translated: CASSLQGSNTGELFF.

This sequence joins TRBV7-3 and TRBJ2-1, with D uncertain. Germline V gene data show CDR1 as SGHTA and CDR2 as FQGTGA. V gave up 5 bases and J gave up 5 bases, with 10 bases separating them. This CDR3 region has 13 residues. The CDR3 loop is CASSTPNNNEQFF. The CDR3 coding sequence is TGTGCCAGCAGCACGCCCAACAACAATGAGCAGTTCTTC. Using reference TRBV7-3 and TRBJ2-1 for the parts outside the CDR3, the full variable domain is GAGVSQTPSNKVTEKGKYVELRCDPISGHTALYWYRQSLGQGPEFLIYFQGTGAADDSGLPNDRFFAVRPEGSVSTLKIQRTERGDSAVYLCASSTPNNNEQFFGPGTRLTVL.

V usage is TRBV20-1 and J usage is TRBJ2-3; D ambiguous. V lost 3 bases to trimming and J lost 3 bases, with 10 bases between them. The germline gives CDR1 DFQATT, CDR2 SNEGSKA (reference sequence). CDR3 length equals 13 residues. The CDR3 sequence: CSASKSLTDTQYF. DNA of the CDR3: TGCAGTGCTAGTAAGAGTCTGACAGATACGCAGTATTTT.

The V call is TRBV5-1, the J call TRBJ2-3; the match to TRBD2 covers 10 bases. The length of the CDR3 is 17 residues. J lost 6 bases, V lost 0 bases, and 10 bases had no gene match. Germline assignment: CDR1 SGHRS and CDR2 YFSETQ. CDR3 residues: CASSLALKAGGLDTQYF. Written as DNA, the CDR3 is TGCGCCAGCAGCTTGGCTCTGAAAGCGGGGGGGCTCGATACGCAGTATTTT.

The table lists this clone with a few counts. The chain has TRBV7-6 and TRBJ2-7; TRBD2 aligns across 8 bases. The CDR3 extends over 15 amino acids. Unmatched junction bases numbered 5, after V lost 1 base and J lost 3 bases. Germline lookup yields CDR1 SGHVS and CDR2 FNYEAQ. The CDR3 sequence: CASSLVRGEGYEQYF. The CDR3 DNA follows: TGTGCCAGCAGCTTAGTGCGGGGGGAGGGCTACGAGCAGTACTTC.

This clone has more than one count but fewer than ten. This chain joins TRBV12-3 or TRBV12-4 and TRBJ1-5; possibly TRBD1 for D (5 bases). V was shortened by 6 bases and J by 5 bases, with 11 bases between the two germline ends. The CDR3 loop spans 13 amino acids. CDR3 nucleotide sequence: TGTGCCAGCAGGGCAGGGTTGTATCAGCCCCAGCATTTT. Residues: CASRAGLYQPQHF.

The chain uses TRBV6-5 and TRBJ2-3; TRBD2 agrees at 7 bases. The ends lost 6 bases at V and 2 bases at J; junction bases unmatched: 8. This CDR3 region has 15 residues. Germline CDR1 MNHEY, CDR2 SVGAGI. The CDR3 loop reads CASRRQRDFTDTQYF. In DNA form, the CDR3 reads TGTGCCAGCAGACGACAGCGGGACTTCACAGATACGCAGTATTTT.

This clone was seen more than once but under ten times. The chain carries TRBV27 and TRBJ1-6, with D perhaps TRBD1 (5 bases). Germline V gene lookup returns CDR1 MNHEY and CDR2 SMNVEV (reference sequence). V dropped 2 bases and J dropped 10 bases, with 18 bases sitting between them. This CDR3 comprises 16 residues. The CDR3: CASSLEVPGPMSPLHF. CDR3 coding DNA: TGTGCCAGCAGTTTAGAGGTCCCAGGGCCGATGTCACCCCTCCACTTT.

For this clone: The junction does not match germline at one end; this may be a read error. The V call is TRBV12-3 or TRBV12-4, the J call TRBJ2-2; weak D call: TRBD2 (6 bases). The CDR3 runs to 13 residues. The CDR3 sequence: CASSLARVGELFF. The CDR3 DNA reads TGTGCCAGCAGTCTAGCGAGGGTCGGGGAGCTGTTTTTT.